Below are 20 T cell receptor beta chains sequenced from a single sample in a study of a mutant IDH1 vaccine in newly diagnosed glioma. The antigens these receptors bind are not known. Time point specified: week 35, safety follow-up. Doses consisted of 300 ug of mutant IDH1 20-mer peptide each, paired with topical imiquimod. Method: immunoSEQ multiplex PCR; TCRdb's copy keeps in-frame clones and lacks some. The sample includes roughly 32,000 clones, approximately 78% of them seen just once. The starting material was PBMCs, obtained from a glioma patient whose treatment included an IDH1 peptide vaccine. Receptors originate from a woman aged 18 to 35 with glioma.

The chain uses TRBV6-5 and TRBJ1-2, with 9 bases that match TRBD1. There are 16 residues in the CDR3. Germline CDR1 MNHEY, CDR2 SVGAGI. V dropped 1 base and J dropped 6; count of bases not matched to a gene: 9. DNA of the CDR3: TGTGCCAGCAGTTACTTATTAGGACAGGGGAGGAATGGCTACACCTTC. Protein product: CASSYLLGQGRNGYTF.

The chain recombines TRBV19 with TRBJ1-1; D might be TRBD1 (5 bases). V was clipped by 5 bases and J by 0 bases, with 13 bases between them. The CDR3 consists of 15 residues. Looked up from germline, CDR1 is LNHDA and CDR2 is SQIVND (reference sequence). In DNA form, the CDR3 reads TGTGCCAGTAGTCCGGGGCCCCCTATGAACACTGAAGCTTTCTTT. It specifies CASSPGPPMNTEAFF.

The genes are TRBV5-5 and TRBJ1-4; weak D call: TRBD1 (5 bases). The CDR3 is 13 amino acids. The V gene lost 2 bases and the J gene lost 12 bases, with 14 bases spanning the gap. The germline CDR1 and CDR2 sequences are SGHKS and YYEKEE (reference sequence). CDR3 residues: CASSLARGVELFF. DNA for the CDR3: TGTGCCAGCAGCTTAGCGAGGGGTGTGGAACTGTTTTTT.

The chain is built from TRBV6-5 and TRBJ2-2; D is unresolved. Germline V gene data show CDR1 as MNHEY and CDR2 as SVGAGI. Trimming removed 6 bases from V and 6 bases from J, with 11 bases in between. The CDR3 spans 13 residues. CDR3 protein: CASSLVGAGELFF. In DNA, the CDR3 is TGTGCCAGCAGCCTAGTAGGAGCCGGGGAGCTGTTTTTT.

This chain joins TRBV18 and TRBJ1-4, with no clear D. Trimming shortened V by 6 bases and J by 0 bases, and 8 bases separated the two germline ends. CDR3 length: 14 residues. Germline V gives CDR1 KGHSH, CDR2 LQKENI. In DNA, the CDR3 is TGTGCCAGCTCGGTGTTTGCAACTAATGAAAAACTGTTTTTT. It translates to CASSVFATNEKLFF.

The V gene is TRBV7-2, the J gene TRBJ1-5; 7 positions match TRBD1. Germline V gene sequence: CDR1 SGHTA, CDR2 FQGNSA. The CDR3 loop spans 14 amino acids. V shed 3 bases, J shed 4 bases, and the junction held 3 bases outside the gene matches. CDR3 in DNA: TGTGCCAGCAGCTTGAGACAGGGTAATCAGCCCCAGCATTTT. Protein sequence: CASSLRQGNQPQHF.

The rearrangement joins TRBV5-6 to TRBJ1-2, with 7 bases aligning to TRBD1. Per the germline V gene, CDR1 is SGHDT and CDR2 is YYEEEE. Losses at the gene ends were 1 base for V and 7 bases for J; bases not matched to a gene: 7. The length of the CDR3 is 14 residues. CDR3 sequence reads: CASSLRGLSLGYTF. Here the CDR3 DNA reads TGTGCCAGCAGCTTGAGGGGGCTAAGCCTTGGCTACACCTTC.

This clone was counted a few times. The chain has TRBV4-3 and TRBJ2-7; a possible D gene is TRBD2 (6 bases). The V gene lost 4 bases and the J gene lost 1 base, with 17 bases spanning the gap. CDR3 length equals 16 residues. CDR1 LGHNA and CDR2 YSLEER come from the germline V gene. CDR3 coding DNA: TGCGCCAGCAGCCCCTCCGGGACTGGAGAGTCCTACGAGCAGTACTTC. Translated, it gives CASSPSGTGESYEQYF.

J is TRBJ2-1 and V is TRBV29-1; 8 bases align to TRBD1. J was trimmed by 4 bases and V by 5 bases; bases with no gene match: 1. CDR3 size: 12 residues. Germline CDR1 reads SQVTM; CDR2 reads ANQGSEA. The DNA for the CDR3 is TGCAGCGTTACAGGGGGATACAATGAGCAGTTCTTC. It is translated as CSVTGGYNEQFF.

This clone was found once. The chain recombines TRBV6-1 with TRBJ2-5; D is unresolved. Per germline, CDR1 MNHNS and CDR2 SASEGT. The CDR3 sequence is 14 residues long. V was pared by 4 bases and J by 4 bases, with 13 bases between. The CDR3 sequence: CASSGALVIETQYF. The CDR3 DNA follows: TGTGCCAGCAGTGGAGCGTTGGTGATAGAGACCCAGTACTTC.

The chain links TRBV10-3 to TRBJ1-3, with D uncertain. CDR1 is ENHRY and CDR2 is SYGVKD in the germline V gene. V gave up 2 bases and J gave up 2 bases, with 4 bases separating them. The CDR3 runs to 13 residues. CDR3 amino acids: CAISEVAGNTIYF. The DNA of the CDR3 is TGTGCCATCAGTGAGGTTGCTGGAAACACCATATATTTT.

The J gene is TRBJ1-4, the V gene TRBV15, with D uncertain. The CDR3 loop spans 13 amino acids. Trimming took 6 bases from V and 0 from J, leaving 5 bases between them. The germline V gene has CDR1 LNHNV and CDR2 YYDKDF (reference sequence). The CDR3 nucleotides are TGTGCCACCAGTGCCTCAACTAATGAAAAACTGTTTTTT. This sequence encodes CATSASTNEKLFF.

The chain is built from TRBV29-1 and TRBJ1-1; D remains ambiguous. CDR3 length: 12 residues. Looked up from germline, CDR1 is SQVTM and CDR2 is ANQGSEA. Trimming removed 5 bases from V and 4 bases from J, with 11 bases in between. The CDR3 loop is CSVRWAATEAFF. CDR3 nucleotide sequence: TGCAGCGTTAGATGGGCTGCCACTGAAGCTTTCTTT. The full variable domain, completed using reference TRBV29-1 and TRBJ1-1, is SAVISQKPSRDICQRGTSLTIQCQVDSQVTMMFWYRQQPGQSLTLIATANQGSEATYESGFVIDKFPISRPNLTFSTLTVSNMSPEDSSIYLCSVRWAATEAFFGQGTRLTVV.

The V and J genes are TRBV7-6 and TRBJ1-1; D remains ambiguous. The ends were cut back, 8 bases at V and 5 bases at J, with 15 bases in the middle. This CDR3 has 13 residues. Germline CDR1 and CDR2: SGHVS and FNYEAQ. The CDR3 spells CASGVGGFTEAFF. The CDR3 DNA reads as TGTGCCAGCGGGGTGGGAGGGTTTACTGAAGCTTTCTTT.

The J gene is TRBJ2-3, the V gene TRBV30; D remains unclear. The CDR3 length is 14 residues. CDR1 and CDR2 from the germline V gene are GTSNPN and SVGIG (reference sequence). Trimming left V 0 bases short and J 4 bases short, with 11 bases between. CDR3 bases: TGTGCCTGGAGTGTATTTGCGGTAGCAGATACGCAGTATTTT. Residues: CAWSVFAVADTQYF.

This sequence joins TRBV27 and TRBJ1-5; D ambiguous. Germline-derived CDR1 and CDR2 are MNHEY and SMNVEV (reference sequence). The CDR3 covers 14 residues. Trimming left V 3 bases short and J 4 bases short, with 10 bases between. CDR3 bases: TGTGCCAGCAGTTTGCGGGCGGAAAATCAGCCCCAGCATTTT. Amino acid sequence: CASSLRAENQPQHF.

This chain links TRBV7-8 with TRBJ2-3; D may be TRBD2 (5 bases). The V gene lost 2 bases and the J gene lost 3 bases, with 6 bases spanning the gap. CDR1 and CDR2 from the germline V gene are SGHVS and FQNEAQ. The CDR3 extends over 13 amino acids. In DNA, the CDR3 is TGTGCCAGCAGCTTACCGGGGACAGATACGCAGTATTTT. This encodes CASSLPGTDTQYF. The entire variable domain, with the rest obtained from reference TRBV7-8 and TRBJ2-3, is as follows: GAGVSQSPRYKVAKRGQDVALRCDPISGHVSLFWYQQALGQGPEFLTYFQNEAQLDKSGLPSDRFFAERPEGSVSTLKIQRTQQEDSAVYLCASSLPGTDTQYFGPGTRLTVL.

This chain joins TRBV7-2 and TRBJ1-1; weak D call: TRBD1 (6 bases). The CDR3 is made up of 13 amino acids. CDR1 and CDR2 (germline): SGHTA, FQGNSA. V gave up 5 bases and J gave up 1 base, with 8 bases separating them. Here the CDR3 DNA reads TGTGCCAGCAGCCAGGGACAGAACACTGAAGCTTTCTTT. The encoded protein is CASSQGQNTEAFF.

The chain links TRBV19 to TRBJ1-2; 8 bases map to TRBD1. This CDR3 region has 17 residues. CDR1 is LNHDA, CDR2 SQIVND, per germline (reference sequence). The junction had 12 bases not matched to a gene; V was cut back by 3 bases and J by 3 bases. For the CDR3, the DNA is TGTGCCAGTAGTATGGGGGACAGGAGTACTTGGCACTATGGCTACACCTTC. Amino acid sequence: CASSMGDRSTWHYGYTF.

The chain links TRBV19 to TRBJ2-1; D perhaps matches TRBD1 (5 bases). The V gene lost 5 bases and the J gene lost 8 bases, with 16 bases spanning the gap. CDR1 is LNHDA and CDR2 is SQIVND in the germline V gene (reference sequence). The CDR3 loop spans 14 amino acids. The CDR3 region has the DNA TGTGCCAGTAGTTCAATAGGGGCTGACGATGAGCAGTTCTTC. Translating it yields CASSSIGADDEQFF.